This T cell receptor beta chain comes out of a study of blood T cell repertoires in COVID-19. The table came from immunoSEQ multiplex PCR; TCRdb's copy has only in-frame clones and leaves some out. The data show around 86,000 clones, 70% to 85% seen once. This clone was recorded a few times. Between the trimmed V and J ends, which lost 4 bases and 0 bases, there was a span of 15 bases. The CDR3 has 16 residues. The V gene's germline CDR1 is SGHDN and CDR2 FVKESK. This sequence was found in a human donor in a cohort sampled during active COVID-19. J is TRBJ1-1 and V is TRBV14; tentative D call: TRBD1 (5 bases). The specimen sequenced was peripheral blood. The CDR3, as DNA: TGTGCCAGCAGCCCCCTGGGGGGTGTCATGAACACTGAAGCTTTCTTT. Protein: CASSPLGGVMNTEAFF.